This TCR beta chain was captured by sequencing in a study of T cells in tuberculosis. At the level of the study: CD1B tetramers identified T cells specific for mycobacterial lipid GMM. A South African cohort included IGRA-negative adolescents, latently infected IGRA-positive adolescents and adults with active tuberculosis. Study-level findings and limits: Smaller distances to GMM-specific TCRs suggested their expansion in active tuberculosis.

The CDR3 extends over 16 amino acids. Germline V lookup: CDR1 KGHSH, CDR2 LQKENI. Trimming at V came to 4 bases and at J to 2 bases, leaving 8 bases not matched to a gene. To note about this clone: No antigen is known for it.

Assay: immunoSEQ multiplex PCR; the TCRdb copy retains only in-frame clones and omits some. The sample carries approximately 30,000 clones, around 97% recorded once. The chain uses TRBV18 and TRBJ1-1; 9 nucleotides line up with TRBD1. The sequence was collected from a donor aged 10 to 29 with latent tuberculosis or without tuberculosis infection. The sample taken for sequencing was PBMCs. The CDR3 sequence is CASSLYRDRENTEAFF. The CDR3 DNA sequence: TGTGCCAGCTCACTGTACCGGGACAGGGAAAACACTGAAGCTTTCTTT.